This is a list of T cell receptor beta chains from one sample in a study of blood T cells in healthy people across ages. TCRdb used MiXCR to reprocess the 5' RACE reads, holding one entry per CDR3 protein. Counted here are 1.5 million to 2 million distinct CDR3 sequences, 40% to 55% occurring once; the ten biggest clones make up 2.1%. The sequenced sample was blood. The origin of the receptors is a woman between 35 and 50 years old in good health. The CDR3 runs from the conserved cysteine through the conserved F or W. D genes are given only for firm matches. Rows give clone size only sometimes, using once, few, many, or a class for an expanded clone.

cdr3_aa: CSAAGRRNTEAFF; cdr3_nt: TGCAGTGCTGCCGGACGGAGGAACACTGAAGCTTTCTTT; clone_size: -; j_call: TRBJ1-1; d_call: -; v_call: TRBV20-1
cdr3_aa: CASSQEGQGGYNEQFF; cdr3_nt: TGCGCCAGCAGCCAAGAGGGACAGGGAGGGTACAATGAGCAGTTCTTC; clone_size: -; j_call: TRBJ2-1; d_call: TRBD1; v_call: TRBV4-3
cdr3_aa: CASSLSGRPTLGYEQYF; cdr3_nt: TGTGCCAGCAGTTTATCAGGCCGACCGACCCTTGGGTACGAGCAGTACTTC; clone_size: -; j_call: TRBJ2-7; d_call: -; v_call: TRBV27
cdr3_aa: CASSSDAGQYYGYTF; cdr3_nt: TGTGCCAGCAGCTCTGACGCGGGACAGTACTATGGCTACACCTTC; clone_size: -; j_call: TRBJ1-2; d_call: TRBD1; v_call: TRBV9
cdr3_aa: CASSLSGTGDEYGYTF; cdr3_nt: TGTGCCAGCAGCTTAAGTGGGACAGGGGATGAATATGGCTACACCTTC; clone_size: -; j_call: TRBJ1-2; d_call: TRBD1; v_call: TRBV7-9
cdr3_aa: CASSFSRGLSSYNEQFF; cdr3_nt: TGTGCCAGCAGCTTTTCGCGAGGGTTAAGCTCCTACAATGAGCAGTTCTTC; clone_size: -; j_call: TRBJ2-1; d_call: -; v_call: TRBV7-2
cdr3_aa: CASSTVTSVPKNIQYF; cdr3_nt: TGTGCCAGCAGCACAGTAACTAGCGTTCCCAAAAACATTCAGTACTTC; clone_size: few; j_call: TRBJ2-4; d_call: TRBD2; v_call: TRBV7-2
cdr3_aa: CATSDSSPGQGVFEQYF; cdr3_nt: TGTGCCACCAGTGATTCTTCACCGGGACAGGGGGTATTCGAGCAGTACTTC; clone_size: -; j_call: TRBJ2-7; d_call: TRBD1; v_call: TRBV24-1
cdr3_aa: CASSLRGTGGRNEQFF; cdr3_nt: TGTGCCAGCAGCTTGAGAGGGACAGGGGGAAGAAATGAGCAGTTCTTC; clone_size: once; j_call: TRBJ2-1; d_call: TRBD1; v_call: TRBV11-3
cdr3_aa: CASSKPNTGELFF; cdr3_nt: TGTGCCAGCAGCAAACCGAACACCGGGGAGCTGTTTTTT; clone_size: -; j_call: TRBJ2-2; d_call: -; v_call: TRBV7-2
cdr3_aa: CASRRDRGYDEQFF; cdr3_nt: TGTGCCAGCAGGAGGGACAGGGGGTATGATGAGCAGTTCTTC; clone_size: -; j_call: TRBJ2-1; d_call: TRBD1; v_call: TRBV25-1
cdr3_aa: CANSAHSSGTSGDSYNEQFF; cdr3_nt: TGTGCCAACAGCGCCCATTCTTCCGGGACTAGCGGGGACTCCTACAATGAGCAGTTCTTC; clone_size: -; j_call: TRBJ2-1; d_call: TRBD2; v_call: TRBV9
cdr3_aa: CASSKYGTGGPNEKLFF; cdr3_nt: TGTGCCAGCAGTAAATACGGGACAGGGGGCCCTAATGAAAAACTGTTTTTT; clone_size: once; j_call: TRBJ1-4; d_call: TRBD1; v_call: TRBV9
cdr3_aa: CASSEVLASAYEQYF; cdr3_nt: TGTGCCAGCAGTGAAGTCTTAGCTTCCGCCTACGAGCAGTACTTC; clone_size: -; j_call: TRBJ2-7; d_call: -; v_call: TRBV6-1
cdr3_aa: CASSAPGTGGFYGYTF; cdr3_nt: TGTGCCAGCAGCGCACCAGGGACAGGGGGCTTTTATGGCTACACCTTC; clone_size: -; j_call: TRBJ1-2; d_call: TRBD1; v_call: TRBV9
cdr3_aa: CASSPWTSGTQETQYF; cdr3_nt: TGTGCCAGCAGCCCTTGGACTAGCGGGACCCAAGAGACCCAGTACTTC; clone_size: few; j_call: TRBJ2-5; d_call: TRBD2; v_call: TRBV7-2
cdr3_aa: CASLDGGANSPLHF; cdr3_nt: TGTGCCAGCTTGGACGGGGGCGCGAATTCACCCCTCCACTTT; clone_size: few; j_call: TRBJ1-6; d_call: -; v_call: TRBV6-2/TRBV6-3
cdr3_aa: CASSYSGFNQPQHF; cdr3_nt: TGTGCCAGCAGTTATTCCGGTTTCAATCAGCCCCAGCATTTT; clone_size: -; j_call: TRBJ1-5; d_call: -; v_call: TRBV6-2/TRBV6-3
cdr3_aa: CSARDVSAYEQYF; cdr3_nt: TGCAGTGCTAGAGATGTCTCAGCCTACGAGCAGTACTTC; clone_size: -; j_call: TRBJ2-7; d_call: -; v_call: TRBV20-1
cdr3_aa: CASSISRLQETQYF; cdr3_nt: TGTGCCAGCAGTATAAGCCGACTTCAAGAGACCCAGTACTTC; clone_size: -; j_call: TRBJ2-5; d_call: -; v_call: TRBV12-3/TRBV12-4
cdr3_aa: CASRTSGSYNEQFF; cdr3_nt: TGTGCCAGCCGGACTAGCGGGAGCTACAATGAGCAGTTCTTC; clone_size: -; j_call: TRBJ2-1; d_call: TRBD2; v_call: TRBV28
cdr3_aa: CSSRGSSGNTIYF; cdr3_nt: TGCAGCAGCCGGGGTAGCTCTGGAAACACCATATATTTT; clone_size: few; j_call: TRBJ1-3; d_call: -; v_call: TRBV29-1
cdr3_aa: CASSLPGPGETQYF; cdr3_nt: TGTGCCAGCAGTTTACCCGGGCCCGGGGAGACCCAGTACTTC; clone_size: few; j_call: TRBJ2-5; d_call: -; v_call: TRBV28
cdr3_aa: CATTGVVLYEQYF; cdr3_nt: TGTGCCACCACGGGGGTAGTTCTGTACGAGCAGTACTTC; clone_size: -; j_call: TRBJ2-7; d_call: -; v_call: TRBV28
cdr3_aa: CASKLQGIKDYEQYF; cdr3_nt: TGTGCCAGCAAACTCCAGGGTATCAAGGACTACGAGCAGTACTTC; clone_size: few; j_call: TRBJ2-7; d_call: -; v_call: TRBV28
cdr3_aa: CASSQAHGTSGGDTQYF; cdr3_nt: TGCGCCAGCAGCCAAGCCCACGGGACTAGCGGGGGAGATACGCAGTATTTT; clone_size: few; j_call: TRBJ2-3; d_call: TRBD2; v_call: TRBV4-3
cdr3_aa: CASSYERGGESETQYF; cdr3_nt: TGTGCCAGCAGTTACGAGCGGGGGGGCGAGTCAGAGACCCAGTACTTC; clone_size: -; j_call: TRBJ2-5; d_call: TRBD2; v_call: TRBV6-5